The text below deals with one TCR beta chain. The antigen is undetermined. These data originate in a study of type 1 regulatory T cells. Looking at the study overall: T-allo10 is a Tr1-enriched, alloantigen-specific CD4 T cell product made in vitro.

V was shortened by 5 bases and J by 3 bases, with 14 bases between the two germline ends. CDR3 length: 14 residues. Per the germline V gene, CDR1 is SGHRS and CDR2 is YFSETQ. TCRdb re-called the reads through MiXCR, storing one row per CDR3 protein. The sample comprises about 23,000 distinct CDR3 sequences, about 45% of which are singletons, and 4.8% rests with the top ten. This sequence originates from a human donor in good health. The source material was cultured T cells, either the whole culture or a sorted T cell fraction (not recorded which). The chain carries TRBV5-1 and TRBJ1-1; TRBD1 is a possible D gene (5 bases). CDR3 in amino acids: CASRLAYRYTEAFF. In DNA, the CDR3 is TGCGCCAGCAGGTTAGCCTACAGGTACACTGAAGCTTTCTTT.